This passage covers 30 T cell receptor beta chains from one sample sequenced in a study of neurological immune-mediated disorders. From the 5' RACE reads, TCRdb called clonotypes with MiXCR, one entry per CDR3 protein. This sample yields some 57,000 distinct CDR3 sequences, of which around 4% are seen a single time; under 8.5% belongs to the top ten. Input material: PBMCs. The receptors stem from a man aged 55 to 70 with multiple sclerosis.

This clonotype was observed at least ten times. The J gene is TRBJ2-5, the V gene TRBV28, with D possibly matching TRBD1 (6 bases). The CDR3 has 16 residues. The ends were cut back, 8 bases at V and 6 bases at J, with 25 bases in the middle. In germline, CDR1 is MDHEN, CDR2 SYDVKM. The DNA for the CDR3 is TGTGCCAGCCGTCCCGGGACATCCTCCGGGGCGAAGACCCAGTACTTC. It encodes CASRPGTSSGAKTQYF.

The table lists this clonotype with many counts. The chain links TRBV20-1 to TRBJ1-6; TRBD1 matches at 9 bases. Germline CDR1 reads DFQATT; CDR2 reads SNEGSKA (reference sequence). V trimming: 3 bases; J trimming: 9 bases; junction bases outside the gene matches: 9. CDR3 length equals 15 residues. In nucleotides, the CDR3 is TGCAGTGCTAGGAGCCGGGACAGGGATTCTTCACCCCTCCACTTT. Its protein is CSARSRDRDSSPLHF.

This clonotype was observed many times. The rearrangement links TRBV5-1 to TRBJ2-5, with a weak D call TRBD2 (5 bases). The CDR3 covers 14 residues. The germline V gene encodes CDR1 SGHRS and CDR2 YFSETQ. V was shortened by 4 bases and J by 3 bases, with 13 bases between the two germline ends. The CDR3 bases are TGCGCCAGCAGCCCCCAGAGGGCGGAAGAGACCCAGTACTTC. This codes for CASSPQRAEETQYF.

This clonotype was found many times. The chain recombines TRBV7-9 with TRBJ2-3; possibly TRBD1 for D (5 bases). The V gene's germline CDR1 is SEHNR and CDR2 FQNEAQ (reference sequence). V was clipped by 5 bases and J by 4 bases, with 10 bases between them. The CDR3 covers 13 residues. The CDR3 reads CASSPAGPDTQYF. CDR3 in DNA: TGTGCCAGCAGCCCCGCAGGGCCAGATACGCAGTATTTT.

At least ten counts were recorded for this clonotype. The chain combines TRBV3-1 with TRBJ2-2; D uncertain. This CDR3 region has 15 residues. Trimming took 0 bases from V and 2 from J, leaving 7 bases between them. Germline V gene sequence: CDR1 LGHDT, CDR2 YNNKEL (reference sequence). In nucleotides, the CDR3 is TGTGCCAGCAGCCAAGATCAGCTCAACACCGGGGAGCTGTTTTTT. Its translation is CASSQDQLNTGELFF.

This clonotype was seen ten or more times. The chain uses TRBV7-2 and TRBJ1-1; 10 nucleotides agree with TRBD1. The germline V gene has CDR1 SGHTA and CDR2 FQGNSA. The CDR3 is 16 amino acids. Trimming cost V 5 bases and J 6 bases; bases outside gene matches: 12. The CDR3 protein is CASSKSGDRGRSEAFF. The CDR3 coding sequence is TGTGCCAGCAGCAAAAGCGGGGACAGGGGTCGGTCTGAAGCTTTCTTT.

With respect to this clonotype: Because the CDR3 is missing its conserved closing phenylalanine or tryptophan, this is likely a read error. The chain employs TRBV20-1 and TRBJ2-1; TRBD1 agrees at 7 bases. There are 12 residues in the CDR3. CDR1 DFQATT and CDR2 SNEGSKA come from the germline V gene (reference sequence). In DNA form, the CDR3 reads TGCAGGGGTTTACAGGGGAACAATGAGCAGTTCAAC. Translated: CRGLQGNNEQFN.

This clonotype appeared many times. The chain couples TRBV7-7 to TRBJ2-2; the match to TRBD2 covers 13 bases. The CDR3 sequence is 17 residues long. The trim removed 5 bases at V and 1 base at J, leaving 4 bases unmatched. The germline V gene encodes CDR1 SSHAT and CDR2 FNYEAQ (reference sequence). The CDR3 coding sequence is TGTGCCAGCAGCCGGACTAGCGGGAGAATGAACACCGGGGAGCTGTTTTTT. This encodes CASSRTSGRMNTGELFF.

This clonotype was found many times. The CDR3 bases are TGCGCCAGCGAAGGTGGACATGATTTGAACACTGAAGCTTTCTTT. Protein sequence: CASEGGHDLNTEAFF. This chain connects TRBV5-1 to TRBJ1-1, with D tentatively TRBD1 (5 bases). The CDR3 consists of 15 residues. Germline CDR1 reads SGHRS; CDR2 reads YFSETQ. Trimming left V 7 bases short and J 0 bases short, with 16 bases between.

This clonotype was observed many times. The chain employs TRBV6-5 and TRBJ2-1, with no clear D. V was cut by 2 bases and J by 7 bases, with 9 bases left in between. The CDR3 contains 13 residues. Per germline, CDR1 MNHEY and CDR2 SVGAGI. The CDR3 loop is CASSYTRWNEQFF. The DNA of the CDR3 is TGTGCCAGCAGTTACACTCGATGGAATGAGCAGTTCTTC.

This clonotype was counted many times. The chain carries TRBV5-1 and TRBJ2-2; maybe TRBD1 (6 bases). The CDR3 is 15 residues long. V was shortened by 4 bases and J by 0 bases, with 10 bases between the two germline ends. Germline V gene sequence: CDR1 SGHRS, CDR2 YFSETQ. The CDR3 bases are TGCGCCAGCAGCCTACAGGGCGCGAACACCGGGGAGCTGTTTTTT. Translation gives CASSLQGANTGELFF.

This clonotype was picked up many times. This sequence joins TRBV15 and TRBJ1-5, with D possibly matching TRBD1 (5 bases). This CDR3 is built from 20 residues. Per germline, CDR1 LNHNV and CDR2 YYDKDF (reference sequence). The germline V and J ends were trimmed by 0 bases and 6 bases, with 27 bases remaining between them. The CDR3 DNA is TGTGCCACCAGCAGAGATAGAGCCAGAGAGCCGGGGGATAGGGGTCAGCCCCAGCATTTT. Translating it yields CATSRDRAREPGDRGQPQHF.

There are many counts of this clonotype. The J gene is TRBJ1-5, the V gene TRBV12-3 or TRBV12-4; no definite D call. The V gene lost 6 bases and the J gene lost 4 bases, with 13 bases spanning the gap. This CDR3 spans 14 amino acids. CDR3 coding DNA: TGTGCCAGCAGCTCCAGCGCCAAGAATCAGCCCCAGCATTTT. As protein: CASSSSAKNQPQHF.

This clonotype was recorded many times. The rearrangement links TRBV3-1 to TRBJ2-5; 10 bases are a match to TRBD2. The CDR3 has 14 amino acids. The V and J ends lost 6 bases and 3 bases, in that order; junction bases with no gene match: 4. Germline V lookup: CDR1 LGHDT, CDR2 YNNKEL (reference sequence). The CDR3 sequence is CASSPGLAKETQYF. In DNA, the CDR3 is TGTGCCAGCAGTCCGGGACTAGCGAAAGAGACCCAGTACTTC.

This clonotype was seen at least ten times. The chain uses TRBV28 and TRBJ2-2; a possible D gene is TRBD1 (6 bases). CDR1 and CDR2 from the germline V gene are MDHEN and SYDVKM. With 4 bases removed from V and 2 bases from J, the gap between germline ends came to 17 bases. The CDR3 is made up of 17 amino acids. The CDR3 bases are TGTGCCAGCAGTTCATTTTGGACAGATAATAACACCGGGGAGCTGTTTTTT. Its translation is CASSSFWTDNNTGELFF.

This clonotype turned up a few times. This chain links TRBV20-1 with TRBJ1-5, with D possibly matching TRBD1 (5 bases). Germline CDR1 reads DFQATT; CDR2 reads SNEGSKA (reference sequence). This CDR3 contains 12 residues. V shed 1 base and J shed 5 bases, with 6 bases lying between them. CDR3 sequence (DNA): TGCAGTGCTAGAGGGGGGTATCAGCCCCAGCATTTT. Residues: CSARGGYQPQHF.

The chain links TRBV2 to TRBJ2-2; D not resolved. Trimming removed 7 bases at V and 3 bases at J, with 0 bases between. This CDR3 comprises 10 residues. The V gene's germline CDR1 is SNHLY and CDR2 FYNNEI. The CDR3 loop reads CASNTGELFF. As DNA, the CDR3 is TGTGCCAGCAACACCGGGGAGCTGTTTTTT.

The sample holds many counts of this clonotype. The chain employs TRBV4-1 and TRBJ2-1; the match to TRBD2 covers 10 bases. CDR1 is MGHRA and CDR2 is YSYEKL in the germline V gene. The CDR3 totals 17 residues. Unmatched junction bases numbered 15, after V lost 4 bases and J lost 9 bases. The CDR3 here is CASSPQSGGAFVIEQFF. Written as DNA, the CDR3 is TGCGCCAGCAGCCCCCAGAGCGGGGGGGCCTTCGTAATTGAGCAGTTCTTC.

This clonotype was seen many times. This sequence joins TRBV10-2 and TRBJ2-1, with 9 bases identical to TRBD1. This CDR3 region has 15 residues. The J segment lost 6 bases and the V segment lost 3 bases, leaving 6 bases of the junction unmatched. The germline CDR1 and CDR2 sequences are WSHSY and SAAADI. CDR3 DNA: TGCGCCAGCAGTGACCACGGGACAGGGTCCAATGAGCAGTTCTTC. Its protein is CASSDHGTGSNEQFF.

There are a few counts of this clonotype. The genes are TRBV12-3 or TRBV12-4 and TRBJ2-2; D is unresolved. Trimming cost V 7 bases and J 3 bases, with 15 bases left between them. CDR3 length: 15 residues. CDR3 DNA sequence: TGTGCCAGCAATCCGGGCGGAAGCTACACCGGGGAGCTGTTTTTT. Translating gives CASNPGGSYTGELFF.

This clonotype came up many times. The V gene is TRBV20-1, the J gene TRBJ2-3; TRBD2 agrees at 8 bases. The trim removed 3 bases at V and 5 bases at J, leaving 10 bases unmatched. This CDR3 spans 15 amino acids. Germline V gives CDR1 DFQATT, CDR2 SNEGSKA (reference sequence). The CDR3 DNA reads as TGCAGTGCTAGTCTATCGGGAGGGCTGGGAGATACGCAGTATTTT. Its protein is CSASLSGGLGDTQYF.

This clonotype was picked up a small number of times. The chain employs TRBV5-1 and TRBJ2-1; D unclear. In germline, CDR1 is SGHRS, CDR2 YFSETQ. The CDR3 is 15 amino acids. V lost 4 bases and J 3 bases, leaving 14 bases between the germline ends. The CDR3 region has the DNA TGCGCCAGCAGCCCCTCTGGGGAATACTACAATGAGCAGTTCTTC. Its protein is CASSPSGEYYNEQFF.

This clonotype was seen many times. The CDR3 nucleotides read TGCAGCGGAGCGGGCCTGATGAACACTGAAGCTTTCTTT. Protein product: CSGAGLMNTEAFF. The V call is TRBV29-1, the J call TRBJ1-1; D not certain. Germline V gene lookup returns CDR1 SQVTM and CDR2 ANQGSEA. V gave up 7 bases and J gave up 0 bases, with 12 bases separating them. The CDR3 length is 13 residues.

The V call is TRBV20-1, the J call TRBJ2-7; the D is unclear. Trimming left V 1 base short and J 6 bases short, with 16 bases between. Germline loops: CDR1 DFQATT, CDR2 SNEGSKA (reference sequence). The length of the CDR3 is 14 residues. The CDR3 here is CSARGTSPGSEQYF. The CDR3 region has the DNA TGCAGTGCTAGAGGGACCTCCCCGGGTTCCGAGCAGTACTTC.

Details on this clonotype: The junction departs from germline at one end; a sequencing error may be responsible. The chain has TRBV5-6 and TRBJ1-6; no definite D call. CDR3 length: 15 amino acids. The germline V gene encodes CDR1 SGHDT and CDR2 YYEEEE. The CDR3 region is CASSLGQLDNSTLNF. In DNA, the CDR3 is TGTGCCAGCAGTTTGGGCCAATTAGATAATTCAACCCTCAACTTT.

At least ten counts were recorded for this clonotype. This chain uses TRBV5-1 with TRBJ2-1; TRBD2 agrees at 7 bases. CDR3 length: 14 residues. Germline lookup yields CDR1 SGHRS and CDR2 YFSETQ. Trimming cost V 3 bases and J 8 bases; bases outside gene matches: 8. CDR3 residues: CASSWGRGSDEQFF. CDR3 nucleotides: TGCGCCAGCAGCTGGGGGAGGGGTAGCGATGAGCAGTTCTTC.

By share of the sample, this clonotype is medium-sized. The CDR3: CSVEGSTGELFF. The CDR3 bases are TGCAGCGTTGAAGGGTCCACCGGGGAGCTGTTTTTT. J is TRBJ2-2 and V is TRBV29-1; D gene uncertain. The germline CDR1 and CDR2 sequences are SQVTM and ANQGSEA. The V end was cut by 1 base, the J end by 4 bases, with 4 bases between. The CDR3 runs 12 residues.

In its sample, this clonotype was seen many times. The chain has TRBV7-3 and TRBJ2-2; 9 bases match TRBD1. CDR1 is SGHTA, CDR2 FQGTGA, per germline. With 5 bases clipped from V and 6 bases from J, the junction kept 1 base outside the gene matches. The CDR3 is 13 amino acids. CDR3 loop: CASSRTGAGELFF. The CDR3 bases are TGTGCCAGCAGCCGGACAGGGGCCGGGGAGCTGTTTTTT.

Many counts were recorded for this clonotype. The chain links TRBV20-1 to TRBJ2-1; 9 positions agree with TRBD2. This CDR3 contains 15 residues. The J segment lost 2 bases and the V segment lost 0 bases, leaving 2 bases of the junction unmatched. Looked up from germline, CDR1 is DFQATT and CDR2 is SNEGSKA (reference sequence). CDR3 DNA: TGCAGTGCTAGAGATCTAGCGGGGACCTACAATGAGCAGTTCTTC. Amino acid sequence: CSARDLAGTYNEQFF.

This clonotype was counted ten times or more. The chain carries TRBV15 and TRBJ1-6, with 7 bases that match TRBD1. V shed 3 bases and J 9 bases; nucleotides not matched to a gene: 2. CDR1 and CDR2 from the germline V gene are LNHNV and YYDKDF (reference sequence). The CDR3 sequence is 13 residues long. Written as DNA, the CDR3 is TGTGCCACCAGCAGTCCAGGGGGTTCACCCCTCCACTTT. It is translated as CATSSPGGSPLHF.